This T cell receptor beta chain derives from a study of shared clonotypes between healthy human individuals. Study outcomes and limitations: Among donors, sharing of clonotypes was expected to be affected by sequencing depth.

Concerning this clone: Its antigen is as yet unknown.

The assay was immunoSEQ multiplex PCR, and TCRdb's table has in-frame clones only and misses some. The sample carries 2.5 million or so clones, about 92% recorded once. V dropped 4 bases and J dropped 5 bases, with 30 bases sitting between them. Germline V lookup: CDR1 SGHRS, CDR2 YFSETQ. CDR3 length: 19 amino acids. This chain links TRBV5-1 with TRBJ1-1; weak D call: TRBD1 (6 bases). The clonotype comes from a man between 18 and 35 years old in good health. The sample taken for sequencing was naive CD4+ T cells sorted from blood. Subset here: CD45RA+ positively selected. CDR3 bases: TGCGCCAGCAGCCCCGAACCCCGGGGGGCTACAGGAAGAAAGACTGAAGCTTTCTTT. It translates to CASSPEPRGATGRKTEAFF.